This T cell receptor beta chain was obtained from a study of cytomegalovirus exposure and HLA in healthy donors. A multiplex PCR was run with 60 Vbeta primers and 13 Jbeta primers. The table came from immunoSEQ multiplex PCR; TCRdb's copy has only in-frame clones and leaves some out. The sample has about 210,000 clones, roughly 82% seen once. Whole-study results and caveats: CMV antigen specificity of three CMV-associated chains was confirmed in vitro.

On this clone itself: Its matching antigen is unknown. Its ends do not fully match the called genes, so a read error is possible.

There are 16 residues in the CDR3. From germline, CDR1 is MNHNS and CDR2 SASEGT. Despite likely unrecorded immune exposures, the donors were nominally healthy at the time of sampling. The chain employs TRBV6-1 and TRBJ1-5, with 9 bases fitting TRBD1. The receptor was derived from a man in his forties in good health and CMV-seropositive. The sample consisted of PBMCs. The CDR3 nucleotides read TGTGCCAGCAGGGAAGGGACAGGGTTTTCTGATCAGCCCCAGCATTTT. Amino acid sequence: CASREGTGFSDQPQHF.